The 9 T cell receptor beta chains listed next were all sequenced from one sample in a study of tumor and adjacent non-tumor tissue in lung cancer. The template was RNA from unsorted bulk tissue. More than 3 cm separated this lung sample from the edge of the tumor. A modified ARM-PCR protocol with three rounds of nested PCR amplified TCRbeta. MiXCR, run by TCRdb on the multiplex PCR reads, gives a single entry per CDR3 protein. The sample lists 81,000 or so distinct CDR3 sequences, approximately 78% occurring once. The source material was distant non-tumor lung tissue. All receptors come from a man aged 60 to 69 with non-small cell lung cancer.

A note on this clonotype: A junction boundary mismatches the germline segment, possibly from a read error. The V and J genes are TRBV12-3 or TRBV12-4 and TRBJ2-7; 8 positions agree with TRBD1. The CDR3 length is 13 residues. The CDR3 loop reads CASSSGQANEHYF. Here the CDR3 DNA reads TGTGCCAGCAGTTCGGGACAGGCTAACGAGCATTACTTC.

With regard to this clonotype: At one end, the junction sequence differs from germline, possibly due to a read error. The rearrangement uses TRBV11-3 and TRBJ2-1; TRBD2 agrees at 14 bases. This CDR3 contains 16 residues. The germline V gene has CDR1 SGHNT and CDR2 YENEEA. The CDR3 DNA follows: TGTGCCAGCATCTTAGTTGAGACTAGCGGGAGGGAGAAGCGGTTCTTC. Translating it yields CASILVETSGREKRFF. The full variable domain, in which reference TRBV11-3 and TRBJ2-1 provide the parts outside the CDR3, is EAGVVQSPRYKIIEKKQPVAFWCNPISGHNTLYWYLQNLGQGPELLIRYENEEAVDDSQLPKDRFSAERLKGVDSTLKIQPAELGDSAVYLCASILVETSGREKRFFGPGTRLTVL.

Regarding this clonotype: A read error may account for a junction end that differs from germline. V usage is TRBV7-9 and J usage is TRBJ1-4; the D gene is possibly TRBD1 (5 bases). CDR1 SEHNR and CDR2 FQNEAQ come from the germline V gene (reference sequence). The CDR3 length is 17 residues. The CDR3 bases are TGTGCCAGCAACTTAGTCATGGGGCGAGACCCTAATGGAAAACTGTTTTTT. Protein product: CASNLVMGRDPNGKLFF.

This chain links TRBV20-1 with TRBJ1-5, with D hard to call. Trimming cost V 6 bases and J 2 bases, with 14 bases left between them. The CDR3 runs 14 residues. Germline V gene sequence: CDR1 DFQATT, CDR2 SNEGSKA (reference sequence). In DNA form, the CDR3 reads TGCAGTGCAAGACCTAACAGTGGCAATCAGCCCCAGCATTTT. Protein sequence: CSARPNSGNQPQHF.

This clonotype was observed a handful of times. The chain employs TRBV4-1 and TRBJ2-5; no clear D gene. This CDR3 region has 14 residues. From germline, CDR1 is MGHRA and CDR2 YSYEKL. V was cut by 0 bases and J by 3 bases, with 8 bases left in between. CDR3 DNA sequence: TGCGCCAGCAGCCAAGACCACAGAAAAGAGACCCAGTACTTC. As protein: CASSQDHRKETQYF.

This clonotype has a handful of counts. A single base separates this from a much larger clone, so it may be a read error. The rearrangement joins TRBV6-1 to TRBJ1-6, with a tentative D call TRBD1 (5 bases). The CDR3 loop spans 15 amino acids. In germline, CDR1 is MNHNS, CDR2 SASEGT. Trimming took 5 bases from V and 8 from J, leaving 16 bases between them. The CDR3 here is CASSYRDGGDSPLHF. In DNA, the CDR3 is TGTGCCAGCAGTTACCGGGACGGGGGGGATTCACCCCTCCACTTT.

Turning to this clonotype: One end of the junction varies from germline; a read error may be responsible. The chain is built from TRBV6-1 and TRBJ1-6; no firm D call. The CDR3 extends over 13 amino acids. Germline lookup yields CDR1 MNHNS and CDR2 SASEGT. The CDR3 DNA sequence: TGTGCCAGCAATGAACTTCAAGGTTCACCCCTCCACTTT. This gives the protein CASNELQGSPLHF.

This clonotype was detected once. A much more abundant neighbour one base away suggests this may be a read error. In DNA form, the CDR3 reads TGTGCCAGCAGCTTGGGCGGGCGGGACACCGGGGAGCTGTCTTTT. The encoded protein is CASSLGGRDTGELSF. The chain links TRBV5-4 to TRBJ2-2; either TRBD1 or TRBD2 may fit D (6 bases each). Germline assignment: CDR1 SGHNT and CDR2 YYREEE (reference sequence). There are 15 residues in the CDR3.

The chain couples TRBV20-1 to TRBJ2-7; D is uncertain. The end of the DNA aligns better with TRBJ2-1, so the J call may be wrong. The CDR3 runs 12 residues. The germline V gene encodes CDR1 DFQATT and CDR2 SNEGSKA (reference sequence). The CDR3, as DNA: TGCAGTGCTAGAAACACGGCGGACGAGCAGTTCTTC. This encodes CSARNTADEQFF.